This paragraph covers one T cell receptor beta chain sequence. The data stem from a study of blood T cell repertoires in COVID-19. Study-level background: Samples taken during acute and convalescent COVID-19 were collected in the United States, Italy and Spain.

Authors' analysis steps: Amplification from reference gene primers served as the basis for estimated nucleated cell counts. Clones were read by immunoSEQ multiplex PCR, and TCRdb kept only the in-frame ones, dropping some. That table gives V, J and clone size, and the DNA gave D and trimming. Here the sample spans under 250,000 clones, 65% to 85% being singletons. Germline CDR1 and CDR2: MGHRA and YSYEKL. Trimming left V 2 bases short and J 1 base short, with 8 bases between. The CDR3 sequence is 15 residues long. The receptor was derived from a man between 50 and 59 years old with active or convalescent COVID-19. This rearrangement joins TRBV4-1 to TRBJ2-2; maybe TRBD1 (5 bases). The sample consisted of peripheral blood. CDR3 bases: TGCGCCAGCAGCCAAAGTCAGGGGAACACCGGGGAGCTGTTTTTT. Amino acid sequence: CASSQSQGNTGELFF.